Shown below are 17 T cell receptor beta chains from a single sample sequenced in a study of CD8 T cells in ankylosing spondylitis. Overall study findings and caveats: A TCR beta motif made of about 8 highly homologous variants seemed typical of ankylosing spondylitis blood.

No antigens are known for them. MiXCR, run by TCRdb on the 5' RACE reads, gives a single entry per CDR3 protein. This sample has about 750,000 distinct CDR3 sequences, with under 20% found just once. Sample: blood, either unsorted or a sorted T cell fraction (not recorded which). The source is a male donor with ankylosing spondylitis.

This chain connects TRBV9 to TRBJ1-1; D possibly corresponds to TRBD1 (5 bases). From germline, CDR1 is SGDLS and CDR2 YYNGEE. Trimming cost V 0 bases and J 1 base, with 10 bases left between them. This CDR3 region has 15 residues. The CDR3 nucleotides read TGTGCCAGCAGCGTAGGCCCGACAGCGAACACTGAAGCTTTCTTT. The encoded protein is CASSVGPTANTEAFF.

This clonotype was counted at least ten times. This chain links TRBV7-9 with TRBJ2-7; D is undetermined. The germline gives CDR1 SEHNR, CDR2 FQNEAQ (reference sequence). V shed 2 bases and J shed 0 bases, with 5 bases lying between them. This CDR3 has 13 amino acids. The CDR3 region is CASSLSDSYEQYF. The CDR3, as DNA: TGTGCCAGCAGCTTATCGGACTCCTACGAGCAGTACTTC.

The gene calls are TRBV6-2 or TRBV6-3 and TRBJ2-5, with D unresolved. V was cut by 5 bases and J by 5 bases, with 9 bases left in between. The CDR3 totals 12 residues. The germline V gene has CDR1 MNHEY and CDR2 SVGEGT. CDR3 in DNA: TGTGCCAGCAGTAACCCCCTCGAGACCCAGTACTTC. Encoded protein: CASSNPLETQYF.

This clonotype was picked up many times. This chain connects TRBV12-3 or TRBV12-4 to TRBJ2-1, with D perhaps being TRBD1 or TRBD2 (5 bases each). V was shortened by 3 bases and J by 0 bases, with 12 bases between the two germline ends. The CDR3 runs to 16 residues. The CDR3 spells CASSFGTGSSYNEQFF. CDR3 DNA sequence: TGTGCCAGCAGTTTTGGGACGGGAAGCTCCTACAATGAGCAGTTCTTC.

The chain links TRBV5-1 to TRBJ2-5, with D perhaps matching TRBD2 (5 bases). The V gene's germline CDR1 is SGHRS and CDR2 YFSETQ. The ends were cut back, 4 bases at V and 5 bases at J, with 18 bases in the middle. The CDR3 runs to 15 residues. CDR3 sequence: CASSRTDWPGETQYF. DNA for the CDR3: TGCGCCAGCAGCCGGACGGACTGGCCGGGTGAGACCCAGTACTTC. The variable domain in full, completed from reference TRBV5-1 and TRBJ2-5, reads KAGVTQTPRYLIKTRGQQVTLSCSPISGHRSVSWYQQTPGQGLQFLFEYFSETQRNKGNFPGRFSGRQFSNSRSEMNVSTLELGDSALYLCASSRTDWPGETQYFGPGTRLLVL.

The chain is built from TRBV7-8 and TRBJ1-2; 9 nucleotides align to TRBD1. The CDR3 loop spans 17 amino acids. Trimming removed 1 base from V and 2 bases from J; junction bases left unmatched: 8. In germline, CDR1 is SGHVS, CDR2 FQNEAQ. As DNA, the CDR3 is TGTGCCAGCAGCTTAGGGGGGACAGGGTATTCGAACTATGGCTACACCTTC. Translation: CASSLGGTGYSNYGYTF. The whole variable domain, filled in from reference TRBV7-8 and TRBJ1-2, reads GAGVSQSPRYKVAKRGQDVALRCDPISGHVSLFWYQQALGQGPEFLTYFQNEAQLDKSGLPSDRFFAERPEGSVSTLKIQRTQQEDSAVYLCASSLGGTGYSNYGYTFGSGTRLTVV.

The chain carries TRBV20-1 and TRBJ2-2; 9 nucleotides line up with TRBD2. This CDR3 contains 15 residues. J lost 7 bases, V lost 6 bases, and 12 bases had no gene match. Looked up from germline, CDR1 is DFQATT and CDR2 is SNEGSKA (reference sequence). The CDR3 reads CSAETSGGGVGELFF. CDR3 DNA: TGCAGTGCAGAGACTAGCGGAGGGGGGGTCGGGGAGCTGTTTTTT.

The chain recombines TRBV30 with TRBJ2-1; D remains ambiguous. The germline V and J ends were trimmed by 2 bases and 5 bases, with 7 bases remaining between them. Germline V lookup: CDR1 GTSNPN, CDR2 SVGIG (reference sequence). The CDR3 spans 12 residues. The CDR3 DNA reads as TGTGCCTGGAGTCTAACCAACAATGAGCAGTTCTTC. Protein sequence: CAWSLTNNEQFF.

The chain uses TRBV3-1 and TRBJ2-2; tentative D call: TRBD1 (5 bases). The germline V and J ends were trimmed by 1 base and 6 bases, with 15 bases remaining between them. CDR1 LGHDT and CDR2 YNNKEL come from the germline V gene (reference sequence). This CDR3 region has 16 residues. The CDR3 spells CASSQGLPGIAGELFF. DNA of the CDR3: TGTGCCAGCAGCCAAGGTCTGCCAGGGATAGCCGGGGAGCTGTTTTTT.

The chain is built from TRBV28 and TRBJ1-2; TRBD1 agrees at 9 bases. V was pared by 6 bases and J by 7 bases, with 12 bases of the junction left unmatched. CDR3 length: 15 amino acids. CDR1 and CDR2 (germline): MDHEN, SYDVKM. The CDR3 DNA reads TGTGCCAGCAGCGCTGCCCTACAGGGGGCTGGTGGCTACACCTTC. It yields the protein CASSAALQGAGGYTF.

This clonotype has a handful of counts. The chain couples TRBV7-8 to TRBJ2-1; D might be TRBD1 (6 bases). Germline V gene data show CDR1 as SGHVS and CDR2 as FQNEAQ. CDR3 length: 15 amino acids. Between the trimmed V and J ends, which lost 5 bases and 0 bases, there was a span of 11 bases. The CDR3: CASSITGSSYNEQFF. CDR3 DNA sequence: TGTGCCAGCAGCATAACAGGGAGCTCCTACAATGAGCAGTTCTTC.

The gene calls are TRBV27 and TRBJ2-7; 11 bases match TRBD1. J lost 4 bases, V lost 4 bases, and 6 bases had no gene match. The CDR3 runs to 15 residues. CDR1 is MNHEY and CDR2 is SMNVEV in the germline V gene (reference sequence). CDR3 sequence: CASSYEGTGGYEQYF. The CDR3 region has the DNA TGTGCCAGCAGTTACGAAGGGACAGGGGGGTACGAGCAGTACTTC.

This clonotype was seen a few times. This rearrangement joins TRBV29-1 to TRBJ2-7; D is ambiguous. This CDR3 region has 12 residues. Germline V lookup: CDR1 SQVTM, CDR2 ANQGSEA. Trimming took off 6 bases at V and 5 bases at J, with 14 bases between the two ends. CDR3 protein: CSVAKGWDEQYF. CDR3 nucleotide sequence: TGCAGCGTCGCCAAGGGCTGGGACGAGCAGTACTTC.

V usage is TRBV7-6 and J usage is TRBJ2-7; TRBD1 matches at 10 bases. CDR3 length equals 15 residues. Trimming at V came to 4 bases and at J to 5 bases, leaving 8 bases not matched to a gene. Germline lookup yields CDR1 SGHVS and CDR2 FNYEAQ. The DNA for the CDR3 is TGTGCCAGCAGCTCCGGGGACAGGGGAACCCACGAGCAGTACTTC. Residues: CASSSGDRGTHEQYF.

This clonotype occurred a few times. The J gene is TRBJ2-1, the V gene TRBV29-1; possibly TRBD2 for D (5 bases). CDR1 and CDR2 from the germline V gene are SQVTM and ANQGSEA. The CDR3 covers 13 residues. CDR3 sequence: CSGAETSYNEQFF. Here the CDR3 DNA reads TGCAGTGGAGCGGAAACCTCCTACAATGAGCAGTTCTTC.

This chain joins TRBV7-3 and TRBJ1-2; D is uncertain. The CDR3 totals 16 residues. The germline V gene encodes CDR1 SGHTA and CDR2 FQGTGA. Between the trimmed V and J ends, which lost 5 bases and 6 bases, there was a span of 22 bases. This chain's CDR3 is CASSPKGDSARDGYTF. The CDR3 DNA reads TGTGCCAGCAGCCCCAAGGGTGACTCTGCGCGGGATGGCTACACCTTC.

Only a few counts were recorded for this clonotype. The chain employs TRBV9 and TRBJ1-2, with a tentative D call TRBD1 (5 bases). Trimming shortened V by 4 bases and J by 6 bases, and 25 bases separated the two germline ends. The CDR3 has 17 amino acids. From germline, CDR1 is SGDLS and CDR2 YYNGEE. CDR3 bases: TGTGCCAGCAGCCGGTATCGAGAGGGGCGAGGCAGAGATGGCTACACCTTC. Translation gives CASSRYREGRGRDGYTF.